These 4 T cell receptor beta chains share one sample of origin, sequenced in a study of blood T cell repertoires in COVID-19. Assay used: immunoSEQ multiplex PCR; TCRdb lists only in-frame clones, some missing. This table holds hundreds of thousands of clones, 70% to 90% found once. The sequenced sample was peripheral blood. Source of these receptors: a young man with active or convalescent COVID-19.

CDR3: CASSPNPGGGEKLFF. CDR3 coding DNA: TGTGCCAGCTCACCAAACCCAGGGGGCGGTGAAAAACTGTTTTTT. The chain recombines TRBV18 with TRBJ1-4; 8 nucleotides line up with TRBD1. Germline V gene lookup returns CDR1 KGHSH and CDR2 LQKENI. The CDR3 has 15 amino acids. Losses at the gene ends were 2 bases for V and 7 bases for J; bases not matched to a gene: 6. The full variable domain, with the rest looked up from reference TRBV18 and TRBJ1-4, is NAGVMQNPRHLVRRRGQEARLRCSPMKGHSHVYWYRQLPEEGLKFMVYLQKENIIDESGMPKERFSAEFPKEGPSILRIQQVVRGDSAAYFCASSPNPGGGEKLFFGSGTQLSVL.

CDR3 sequence: CATRGSGDTQYF. In nucleotides, the CDR3 is TGTGCCACGCGAGGGTCTGGGGATACGCAGTATTTT. The chain couples TRBV24-1 to TRBJ2-3; TRBD2 might be the D (5 bases). CDR1 KGHDR and CDR2 SFDVKD come from the germline V gene. Deletions cut 10 bases from V and 6 bases from J, with 13 bases between. The CDR3 has 12 residues.

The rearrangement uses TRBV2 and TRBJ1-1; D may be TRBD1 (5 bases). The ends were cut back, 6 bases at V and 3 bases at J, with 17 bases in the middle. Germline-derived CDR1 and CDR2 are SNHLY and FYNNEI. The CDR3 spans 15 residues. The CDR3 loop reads CASRAMTAKDTEAFF. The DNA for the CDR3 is TGTGCCAGCAGAGCAATGACAGCAAAGGACACTGAAGCTTTCTTT.

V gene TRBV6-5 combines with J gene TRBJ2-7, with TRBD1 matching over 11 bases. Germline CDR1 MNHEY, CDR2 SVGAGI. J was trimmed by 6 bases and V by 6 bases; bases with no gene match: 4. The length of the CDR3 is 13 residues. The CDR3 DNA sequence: TGTGCCAGCAGGGGGACAGGGGGTGGCGAGCAGTACTTC. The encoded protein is CASRGTGGGEQYF.